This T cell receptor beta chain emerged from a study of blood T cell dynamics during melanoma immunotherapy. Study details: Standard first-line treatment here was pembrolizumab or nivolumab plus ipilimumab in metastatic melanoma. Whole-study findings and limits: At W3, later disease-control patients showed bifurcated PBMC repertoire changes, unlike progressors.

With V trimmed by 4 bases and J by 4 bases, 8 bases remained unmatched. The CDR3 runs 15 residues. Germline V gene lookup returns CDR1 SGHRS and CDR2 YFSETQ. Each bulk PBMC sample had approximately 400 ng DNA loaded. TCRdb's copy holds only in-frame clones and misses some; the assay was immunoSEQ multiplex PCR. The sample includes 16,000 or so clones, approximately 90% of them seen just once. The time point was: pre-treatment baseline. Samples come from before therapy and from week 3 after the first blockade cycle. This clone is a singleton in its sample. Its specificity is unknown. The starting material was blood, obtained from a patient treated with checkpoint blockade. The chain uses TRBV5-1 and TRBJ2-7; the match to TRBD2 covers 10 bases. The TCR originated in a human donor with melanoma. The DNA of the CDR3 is TGCGCCAGCAGCCTTACTAGCGGGATGGGGTACGAGCAGTACTTC. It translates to CASSLTSGMGYEQYF.